This note documents a single T cell receptor beta chain sequence. A single base is all that separates this from a far larger clone, so a read error is likely. Gene-specific TRAV and TRBV primers were used for first-strand cDNA, covering alpha and beta chains. TCR amplification ran approximately 22 PCR cycles using constant-region and V-primer adapter primers. TCRdb called the reads again in MiXCR, with one record for every CDR3 protein. Found here are under 90,000 distinct CDR3 sequences, roughly a sixth of them singletons; the top ten hold 2.8%. Time point described: before trial treatment. This entry is derived from a study of low-dose radiotherapy and immunotherapy resistance in tumors. Study-level information: Every 2 weeks, cohort 1 got 0.5 Gy, reaching 6.5 Gy to the planning target volume. Each patient was administered nivolumab intravenously at 240 mg, which was a flat dose, every two weeks, along with intravenous ipilimumab at 1 mg/kg every six weeks.

The TCR originated in a male donor with prostate cancer. This specimen was PBMCs, taken before treatment.

Written as DNA, the CDR3 is TGTGCCAGCAGCACCCATGGGTTCCGTCCCGACTCCTACAATGAGCAGTACTTC. Protein product: CASSTHGFRPDSYNEQYF. The chain joins TRBV7-2 to TRBJ2-5; no reliable D call. CDR1 is SGHTA, CDR2 FQGNSA, per germline. The V end lost 5 bases, the J end lost 11 bases, and 33 bases lay between the germline ends. There are 18 residues in the CDR3.